These 18 T cell receptor beta chains were sequenced from one sample in a study of blood T cell repertoires in COVID-19. Measured with immunoSEQ multiplex PCR; TCRdb has only the in-frame clones, and not every one. The repertoire holds more than 95,000 clones, about 89% seen once, with around 5.5% in the top ten. The sequencing sample was made of peripheral blood. The receptors originated from a human donor in a cohort sampled during active COVID-19.

This clone was found a few times. This rearrangement joins TRBV6-2 or TRBV6-3 to TRBJ1-5, with a tentative D call TRBD1 (5 bases). The CDR3 loop spans 17 amino acids. Deletions cut 0 bases from V and 2 bases from J, with 14 bases between. From germline, CDR1 is MNHEY and CDR2 SVGEGT. CDR3 DNA sequence: TGTGCCAGCAGTTACTCGTCCAGGGCCACGGGCAATCAGCCCCAGCATTTT. Translating gives CASSYSSRATGNQPQHF.

The chain links TRBV3-1 (or the pseudogene TRBV3-2) to TRBJ2-1, with 10 bases aligning to TRBD2. Trimming cost V 0 bases and J 4 bases; bases outside gene matches: 9. This CDR3 is 18 amino acids long. The germline V gene encodes CDR1 LGHDT and CDR2 YNNKEL (reference sequence). This CDR3 is CASSQDGSGRAGYNEQFF. As DNA, the CDR3 is TGTGCCAGCAGCCAAGATGGGAGCGGGAGGGCCGGATACAATGAGCAGTTCTTC.

The rearrangement uses TRBV19 and TRBJ2-7; D is perhaps TRBD2 (6 bases). This CDR3 has 13 residues. CDR1 and CDR2 (germline): LNHDA, SQIVND (reference sequence). V was trimmed by 6 bases and J by 0 bases, leaving 9 bases between them. The CDR3, as DNA: TGTGCCAGTAGCCGGGACTTCTCCTACGAGCAGTACTTC. Protein product: CASSRDFSYEQYF. Full variable domain (outside the CDR3, taken from reference TRBV19 and TRBJ2-7): DGGITQSPKYLFRKEGQNVTLSCEQNLNHDAMYWYRQDPGQGLRLIYYSQIVNDFQKGDIAEGYSVSREKKESFPLTVTSAQKNPTAFYLCASSRDFSYEQYFGPGTRLTVT.

The J gene is TRBJ2-3, the V gene TRBV6-4, with D unresolved. The ends were cut back, 0 bases at V and 2 bases at J, with 3 bases in the middle. The germline gives CDR1 MRHNA, CDR2 SNTAGT. The CDR3 has 13 residues. The CDR3 is CASSDSNTDTQYF. CDR3 coding DNA: TGTGCCAGCAGTGACTCTAACACAGATACGCAGTATTTT.

This clone was detected only once. The V and J genes are TRBV4-1 and TRBJ1-2; D is unclear. The CDR3 extends over 16 amino acids. Germline V gives CDR1 MGHRA, CDR2 YSYEKL. The germline V and J ends were trimmed by 0 bases and 2 bases, with 13 bases remaining between them. The CDR3 region is CASSQELRPTNYGYTF. CDR3 in DNA: TGCGCCAGCAGCCAAGAATTACGTCCTACCAACTATGGCTACACCTTC.

This clone was counted once. The V and J genes are TRBV28 and TRBJ2-1; 7 positions agree with TRBD1. With 6 bases clipped from V and 12 bases from J, the junction kept 8 bases outside the gene matches. Germline-derived CDR1 and CDR2 are MDHEN and SYDVKM. This CDR3 has 12 amino acids. CDR3 region: CASRQGLLGQFF. CDR3 bases: TGTGCCAGCAGACAGGGGCTTTTAGGGCAGTTCTTC.

V and J are TRBV4-2 and TRBJ2-5; 8 bases are shared with TRBD2. V dropped 4 bases and J dropped 3; count of bases not matched to a gene: 10. The CDR3 has 16 residues. Germline V gives CDR1 LGHNA, CDR2 YNFKEQ. The CDR3 spells CASSRGLASGKETQYF. Here the CDR3 DNA reads TGTGCCAGCAGCCGAGGACTAGCTAGTGGGAAAGAGACCCAGTACTTC.

This clone was counted once. V usage is TRBV28 and J usage is TRBJ2-1, with TRBD2 matching 8 bases. J was trimmed by 5 bases and V by 6 bases; bases with no gene match: 6. In germline, CDR1 is MDHEN, CDR2 SYDVKM. This CDR3 comprises 14 residues. CDR3 residues: CASSPGTSHNEQFF. For the CDR3, the DNA is TGTGCCAGCAGCCCCGGGACTAGTCACAATGAGCAGTTCTTC.

The V gene is TRBV10-1, the J gene TRBJ1-3, with 8 positions matching TRBD1. The CDR3 extends over 14 amino acids. The V and J ends lost 5 bases and 2 bases, in that order; junction bases with no gene match: 2. Germline V gene sequence: CDR1 WNHNN, CDR2 SYGVQD (reference sequence). Written as DNA, the CDR3 is TGCGCCAGCAGTCGGACAGGGCCTGGAAACACCATATATTTT. It yields the protein CASSRTGPGNTIYF.

The chain carries TRBV9 and TRBJ2-1, with 12 bases identical to TRBD2. CDR3 length: 18 amino acids. V shed 4 bases and J 5 bases; nucleotides not matched to a gene: 13. Looked up from germline, CDR1 is SGDLS and CDR2 is YYNGEE. Here the CDR3 reads CASSRDPGLAGSNNEQFF. The CDR3 DNA sequence: TGTGCCAGCAGCCGTGACCCGGGACTAGCGGGTTCCAACAATGAGCAGTTCTTC. The full variable domain, with the rest looked up from reference TRBV9 and TRBJ2-1, is DSGVTQTPKHLITATGQRVTLRCSPRSGDLSVYWYQQSLDQGLQFLIQYYNGEERAKGNILERFSAQQFPDLHSELNLSSLELGDSALYFCASSRDPGLAGSNNEQFFGPGTRLTVL.

The CDR3, as DNA: TGTGCCAGCGGGGGGTTAGGGACAGGGGTGCACAATGAGCAGTTCTTC. It translates to CASGGLGTGVHNEQFF. The chain combines TRBV28 with TRBJ2-1, with TRBD1 matching 10 bases. The CDR3 covers 16 residues. The germline V gene encodes CDR1 MDHEN and CDR2 SYDVKM. V shed 8 bases and J 5 bases; nucleotides not matched to a gene: 12.

V gene TRBV4-2 combines with J gene TRBJ2-7; tentative D call: TRBD2 (5 bases). CDR1 and CDR2 (germline): LGHNA, YNFKEQ. The CDR3 contains 14 residues. Trimming shortened V by 6 bases and J by 3 bases, and 15 bases separated the two germline ends. The CDR3 here is CASSEGGLSYEQYF. The CDR3 coding sequence is TGTGCCAGCAGTGAGGGCGGGCTGAGCTACGAGCAGTACTTC.

The chain is built from TRBV18 and TRBJ2-2; D gene uncertain. CDR1 is KGHSH, CDR2 LQKENI, per germline. V was trimmed by 3 bases and J by 4 bases, leaving 3 bases between them. This CDR3 comprises 12 residues. CDR3 sequence reads: CASSPRTGELFF. The CDR3 nucleotides read TGTGCCAGCTCACCTCGCACCGGGGAGCTGTTTTTT.

The chain couples TRBV25-1 to TRBJ2-3; D perhaps matches TRBD2 (5 bases). Trimming took 1 base from V and 0 from J, leaving 14 bases between them. This CDR3 is 17 amino acids long. Germline V gene lookup returns CDR1 MGHDK and CDR2 SYGVNS. DNA of the CDR3: TGTGCCAGCAGTGAATCGAGGGAGCTGGGCAGCACAGATACGCAGTATTTT. Amino acid sequence: CASSESRELGSTDTQYF.

This clone was seen a few times. CDR3 in amino acids: CASSPQGREAFF. Written as DNA, the CDR3 is TGTGCCAGCAGTCCGCAGGGTAGGGAAGCTTTCTTT. This rearrangement joins TRBV6-5 to TRBJ1-1, with D possibly matching TRBD1 (5 bases). The germline CDR1 and CDR2 sequences are MNHEY and SVGAGI. V lost 5 bases to trimming and J lost 8 bases, with 12 bases between them. This CDR3 has 12 amino acids.

The rearrangement uses TRBV19 and TRBJ2-7, with D tentatively TRBD1 (6 bases). Germline V gene sequence: CDR1 LNHDA, CDR2 SQIVND (reference sequence). Trimming left V 4 bases short and J 5 bases short, with 18 bases between. The CDR3 runs 15 residues. The CDR3 sequence is CASSTPDSPSNEQYF. The CDR3 DNA sequence: TGTGCCAGTAGTACCCCGGACAGTCCCTCGAACGAGCAGTACTTC. The full variable domain, completed using reference TRBV19 and TRBJ2-7, is DGGITQSPKYLFRKEGQNVTLSCEQNLNHDAMYWYRQDPGQGLRLIYYSQIVNDFQKGDIAEGYSVSREKKESFPLTVTSAQKNPTAFYLCASSTPDSPSNEQYFGPGTRLTVT.

The chain recombines TRBV29-1 with TRBJ2-7; possible D gene TRBD2, 7 bases. Germline V gene sequence: CDR1 SQVTM, CDR2 ANQGSEA. V was cut by 6 bases and J by 0 bases, with 12 bases left in between. CDR3 length: 13 residues. For the CDR3, the DNA is TGCAGCGTGCACGGGGGGCACTCCTACGAGCAGTACTTC. Encoded protein: CSVHGGHSYEQYF.

The chain has TRBV28 and TRBJ2-3, with TRBD2 matching 8 bases. Germline V CDR1 and CDR2: MDHEN, SYDVKM. J lost 5 bases, V lost 6 bases, and 10 bases had no gene match. CDR3 length: 15 amino acids. The CDR3 loop reads CASRRPSGLKDTQYF. DNA for the CDR3: TGTGCCAGCAGGCGACCTAGCGGGTTGAAAGATACGCAGTATTTT.